This entry lists 31 T cell receptor beta chains sequenced from one sample in a study of T cells after yellow fever vaccination. A single record per CDR3 protein comes from TCRdb applying MiXCR to the 5' RACE reads. The data show approximately 150,000 distinct CDR3 sequences, about 6% seen once. Specimen: CD4+ T cells sorted from PBMCs, collected on the day of the first yellow fever vaccination. The source of these receptors is a man aged 18 to 30 who received the YFV17D yellow fever vaccine.

This clonotype came up a few times. V gene TRBV5-6 combines with J gene TRBJ1-2; D remains ambiguous. CDR1 is SGHDT, CDR2 YYEEEE, per germline. With 1 base removed from V and 5 bases from J, the gap between germline ends came to 9 bases. The CDR3 contains 13 residues. The CDR3 protein is CASSLRRLYGYTF. As DNA, the CDR3 is TGTGCCAGCAGCTTGCGCAGGTTATATGGCTACACCTTC.

This clonotype was observed at least ten times. The chain recombines TRBV7-2 with TRBJ1-1, with D tentatively TRBD1 (5 bases). This CDR3 region has 13 residues. V was clipped by 8 bases and J by 4 bases, with 14 bases between them. CDR1 is SGHTA, CDR2 FQGNSA, per germline. The CDR3 protein is CASAPARGTEAFF. The CDR3 DNA sequence: TGTGCCAGCGCCCCTGCTAGGGGCACTGAAGCTTTCTTT. The whole variable domain, filled in from reference TRBV7-2 and TRBJ1-1, reads GAGVSQSPSNKVTEKGKDVELRCDPISGHTALYWYRQSLGQGLEFLIYFQGNSAPDKSGLPSDRFSAERTGGSVSTLTIQRTQQEDSAVYLCASAPARGTEAFFGQGTRLTVV.

The rearrangement uses TRBV6-5 and TRBJ1-3; the D gene is possibly TRBD1 (5 bases). Germline loops: CDR1 MNHEY, CDR2 SVGAGI. Trimming left V 0 bases short and J 4 bases short, with 10 bases between. This CDR3 contains 15 residues. Written as DNA, the CDR3 is TGTGCCAGCAGTTACTCGGGGGGTACCGGAAACACCATATATTTT. Amino acids: CASSYSGGTGNTIYF.

In its sample, this clonotype was seen many times. V is TRBV6-5 and J is TRBJ2-3, with D tentatively TRBD1 (5 bases). There are 14 residues in the CDR3. Trimming cost V 2 bases and J 6 bases, with 12 bases left between them. Germline CDR1 is MNHEY and CDR2 is SVGAGI. This CDR3 reads CASSYGSPGDTQYF. The DNA for the CDR3 is TGTGCCAGCAGTTACGGTTCCCCAGGGGATACGCAGTATTTT.

This clonotype was observed a handful of times. This chain connects TRBV7-8 to TRBJ2-5; 7 positions agree with TRBD2. V shed 3 bases, J shed 5 bases, and the junction held 3 bases outside the gene matches. Germline loops: CDR1 SGHVS, CDR2 FQNEAQ. CDR3 size: 13 residues. CDR3 sequence reads: CASSFMGGETQYF. DNA for the CDR3: TGTGCCAGCAGCTTTATGGGGGGGGAGACCCAGTACTTC.

This clonotype was counted ten times or more. The chain links TRBV12-3 or TRBV12-4 to TRBJ2-3; D gene uncertain. The length of the CDR3 is 12 residues. Trimming stripped 3 bases from V and 6 bases from J, with 7 bases between. The CDR3 DNA reads as TGTGCCAGCAGTTTTCTCATGGATACGCAGTATTTT. This translates into CASSFLMDTQYF.

At least ten counts were recorded for this clonotype. The rearrangement joins TRBV30 to TRBJ2-2; D unclear. Germline V CDR1 and CDR2: GTSNPN, SVGIG (reference sequence). The CDR3 runs to 13 residues. The V end lost 1 base, the J end lost 10 bases, and 13 bases lay between the germline ends. The CDR3 sequence: CAWSAYSVPELFF. CDR3 nucleotide sequence: TGTGCCTGGAGTGCCTATTCGGTCCCGGAGCTGTTTTTT.

This clonotype was counted at least ten times. This rearrangement joins TRBV6-1 to TRBJ2-5; the D gene is possibly TRBD1 (6 bases). V dropped 6 bases and J dropped 5 bases, with 16 bases sitting between them. CDR3 length: 14 residues. Germline V CDR1 and CDR2: MNHNS, SASEGT. CDR3 amino acids: CASSDRSRSETQYF. The DNA of the CDR3 is TGTGCCAGCAGCGACAGGTCTCGGAGTGAGACCCAGTACTTC.

Many counts were recorded for this clonotype. This chain uses TRBV7-2 with TRBJ2-3; 7 nucleotides agree with TRBD1. V gave up 7 bases and J gave up 2 bases; unmatched junction bases: 6. There are 14 residues in the CDR3. The germline gives CDR1 SGHTA, CDR2 FQGNSA. CDR3 in DNA: TGTGCCAGCACCGACAGGGTAAACACAGATACGCAGTATTTT. Protein sequence: CASTDRVNTDTQYF.

This clonotype has a count of ten or more. The gene calls are TRBV7-2 and TRBJ2-7, with 9 bases lining up with TRBD1. Trimming took 2 bases from V and 3 from J; bases not matched to a gene: 5. The germline V gene has CDR1 SGHTA and CDR2 FQGNSA. CDR3 length: 15 amino acids. The CDR3 coding sequence is TGTGCCAGCAGCTTAACCGGACAGGGGTACTACGAGCAGTACTTC. The encoded protein is CASSLTGQGYYEQYF.

The chain links TRBV6-2 or TRBV6-3 to TRBJ2-7; 7 nucleotides align to TRBD1. The CDR3 loop spans 19 amino acids. J gave up 7 bases and V 4 bases, and 25 bases lay outside the gene matches. CDR1 is MNHEY, CDR2 SVGEGT, per germline. CDR3 nucleotides: TGTGCCAGCAGTTCCCTGCGGATCCGGGACAGTACCCCCGTGGGAGAGCAGTACGTC. Translating it yields CASSSLRIRDSTPVGEQYV.

In this sample, this clonotype turned up many times. The chain couples TRBV7-2 to TRBJ1-5, with D uncertain. V was clipped by 4 bases and J by 9 bases, with 10 bases between them. Germline loops: CDR1 SGHTA, CDR2 FQGNSA. The CDR3 covers 12 residues. The CDR3 bases are TGTGCCAGCAGCTCTAATATGGGGCCCCAGCATTTT. Its translation: CASSSNMGPQHF.

The genes are TRBV3-1 and TRBJ2-3, with D perhaps TRBD2 (6 bases). Trimming removed 11 bases from V and 5 bases from J, with 20 bases in between. The length of the CDR3 is 14 residues. Germline V gene lookup returns CDR1 LGHDT and CDR2 YNNKEL (reference sequence). The CDR3 is CACCRLARGDTQYF. In DNA, the CDR3 is TGTGCCTGCTGCCGCTTGGCGCGGGGAGATACGCAGTATTTT.

The sample holds many counts of this clonotype. The chain couples TRBV10-3 to TRBJ2-5; TRBD2 matches at 7 bases. Trimming removed 6 bases from V and 2 bases from J; junction bases left unmatched: 6. CDR1 and CDR2 from the germline V gene are ENHRY and SYGVKD. This CDR3 has 14 amino acids. In DNA form, the CDR3 reads TGTGCCATCAGGGGCCGGGAGGCGCAAGAGACCCAGTACTTC. It encodes CAIRGREAQETQYF.

At least ten counts were recorded for this clonotype. The V and J genes are TRBV27 and TRBJ2-7; D possibly matches TRBD1 or TRBD2 (5 bases each). Trimming left V 3 bases short and J 2 bases short, with 26 bases between. CDR3 size: 19 residues. The germline V gene has CDR1 MNHEY and CDR2 SMNVEV (reference sequence). CDR3 coding DNA: TGTGCCAGCAGTTTCTCTGCTCGGAATCCCCGGGACGGACCCTACGAGCAGTACTTC. Its protein is CASSFSARNPRDGPYEQYF.

This clonotype was seen at least ten times. V usage is TRBV5-1 and J usage is TRBJ2-3; the D call may be TRBD1 or TRBD2 (7 bases each). Germline lookup yields CDR1 SGHRS and CDR2 YFSETQ. There are 13 residues in the CDR3. With 4 bases removed from V and 6 bases from J, the gap between germline ends came to 12 bases. CDR3 sequence (DNA): TGCGCCAGCAGCCGACAGGGAGGGGATACGCAGTATTTT. Amino acid sequence: CASSRQGGDTQYF.

This chain links TRBV12-3 or TRBV12-4 with TRBJ1-4; D is undetermined. The CDR3 totals 14 residues. The V end was cut by 2 bases, the J end by 7 bases, with 11 bases between. Written as DNA, the CDR3 is TGTGCCAGCAGTTTACAGATGGCTGGTGAAAAACTGTTTTTT. It is translated as CASSLQMAGEKLFF.

This clonotype was counted many times. The rearrangement joins TRBV7-9 to TRBJ1-3; D not resolved. Germline CDR1 reads SEHNR; CDR2 reads FQNEAQ (reference sequence). Trimming pared 0 bases from V and 0 bases from J, leaving 9 bases between. This CDR3 spans 16 amino acids. Here the CDR3 reads CASSLAERGSGNTIYF. The CDR3 nucleotides read TGTGCCAGCAGCTTAGCCGAACGAGGCTCTGGAAACACCATATATTTT.

At least ten counts were recorded for this clonotype. CDR3 protein: CASSFSLQETQYF. DNA of the CDR3: TGTGCCAGCAGCTTCTCCCTTCAAGAGACCCAGTACTTC. The V and J genes are TRBV7-2 and TRBJ2-5; D uncertain. Germline V gene data show CDR1 as SGHTA and CDR2 as FQGNSA. The CDR3 has 13 residues. V was shortened by 3 bases and J by 2 bases, with 7 bases between the two germline ends.

This clonotype showed up many times. V and J are TRBV4-2 and TRBJ1-2, with no clear D. V lost 5 bases to trimming and J lost 1 base, with 23 bases between them. The germline V gene encodes CDR1 LGHNA and CDR2 YNFKEQ. This CDR3 is built from 18 residues. CDR3 protein: CASSSINLRTMGNYGYTF. CDR3 sequence (DNA): TGTGCCAGCAGCAGTATCAATCTCAGGACGATGGGTAACTATGGCTACACCTTC.

The sample holds a few counts of this clonotype. The V gene is TRBV5-1, the J gene TRBJ2-1; 7 nucleotides align to TRBD1. The CDR3 is 12 residues long. Germline CDR1 is SGHRS and CDR2 is YFSETQ. The V and J ends lost 4 bases and 8 bases, in that order; junction bases with no gene match: 3. CDR3 residues: CASSPDRDEQFF. The CDR3 nucleotides are TGCGCCAGCAGCCCAGACAGGGATGAGCAGTTCTTC.

This clonotype has more than one count but fewer than ten. The rearrangement links TRBV6-2 or TRBV6-3 to TRBJ2-7, with 11 bases matching TRBD2. After removal of 6 bases from V and 6 bases from J, the junction contained 7 bases not matched to a gene. CDR1 and CDR2 (germline): MNHEY, SVGEGT. The CDR3 runs to 14 residues. The CDR3: CASRRTSGPPEQYF. CDR3 sequence (DNA): TGTGCCAGCAGAAGGACTAGCGGGCCGCCCGAGCAGTACTTC.

Ten or more counts support this clonotype. This chain connects TRBV3-1 to TRBJ2-7, with 7 positions matching TRBD1. The CDR3 has 14 residues. V lost 1 base to trimming and J lost 3 bases; unmatched junction nucleotides: 3. CDR1 and CDR2 (germline): LGHDT, YNNKEL (reference sequence). The CDR3 DNA sequence: TGTGCCAGCAGCCAAGTCACAGGGGACTACGAGCAGTACTTC. This gives the protein CASSQVTGDYEQYF.

This clonotype was seen only a few times. The chain carries TRBV4-2 and TRBJ2-1; 14 bases align to TRBD2. The CDR3 is 16 amino acids. Germline V lookup: CDR1 LGHNA, CDR2 YNFKEQ. The V gene end was trimmed by 1 base and the J gene end by 7 bases; junction bases not matched to a gene: 3. The CDR3 region is CASSQVGTSGGNEQFF. In DNA, the CDR3 is TGTGCCAGCAGCCAAGTAGGGACTAGCGGGGGAAATGAGCAGTTCTTC.

This clonotype was found many times. The gene calls are TRBV18 and TRBJ1-2, with 7 bases identical to TRBD1. This CDR3 contains 13 residues. Germline assignment: CDR1 KGHSH and CDR2 LQKENI. V shed 8 bases, J shed 3 bases, and the junction held 6 bases outside the gene matches. The CDR3 sequence is CASSPDRDYGYTF. CDR3 nucleotide sequence: TGTGCCAGCAGTCCTGACAGGGACTATGGCTACACCTTC.

This clonotype was found a few times. The V gene is TRBV30, the J gene TRBJ1-1; possibly TRBD1 for D (5 bases). The germline CDR1 and CDR2 sequences are GTSNPN and SVGIG (reference sequence). Trimming left V 3 bases short and J 11 bases short, with 22 bases between. There are 14 residues in the CDR3. CDR3 DNA sequence: TGTGCCTGGAGCACCCACAGGCTTTCCCTGGGGGCTTTCTTT. Its translation is CAWSTHRLSLGAFF. The whole variable domain, filled in from reference TRBV30 and TRBJ1-1, reads SQTIHQWPATLVQPVGSPLSLECTVEGTSNPNLYWYRQAAGRGLQLLFYSVGIGQISSEVPQNLSASRPQDRQFILSSKKLLLSDSGFYLCAWSTHRLSLGAFFGQGTRLTVV.

In its sample, this clonotype was seen many times. The chain is built from TRBV20-1 and TRBJ1-3; no definite D call. The CDR3 contains 14 residues. Trimming removed 6 bases from V and 0 bases from J, with 12 bases in between. Germline CDR1 reads DFQATT; CDR2 reads SNEGSKA (reference sequence). The CDR3 sequence is CSAPDPASGNTIYF. DNA for the CDR3: TGCAGTGCGCCCGACCCAGCCTCTGGAAACACCATATATTTT.

This clonotype was seen ten or more times. The genes are TRBV3-1 and TRBJ2-5, with 13 bases that match TRBD2. The CDR3 consists of 15 residues. With 1 base clipped from V and 5 bases from J, the junction kept 1 base outside the gene matches. Looked up from germline, CDR1 is LGHDT and CDR2 is YNNKEL (reference sequence). The CDR3 protein is CASSQGLAGGETQYF. The CDR3 DNA reads TGTGCCAGCAGCCAAGGACTAGCGGGGGGCGAGACCCAGTACTTC.

There are many counts of this clonotype. The rearrangement joins TRBV4-2 to TRBJ1-2, with D possibly being TRBD1 (5 bases). Trimming removed 0 bases from V and 4 bases from J, with 9 bases in between. There are 14 residues in the CDR3. Germline V gene sequence: CDR1 LGHNA, CDR2 YNFKEQ. CDR3 region: CASSQDKGRYGYTF. In DNA form, the CDR3 reads TGTGCCAGCAGCCAAGATAAGGGGCGCTATGGCTACACCTTC.

The gene calls are TRBV15 and TRBJ2-5; D is tentatively TRBD1 or TRBD2 (5 bases each). This CDR3 comprises 12 residues. V shed 5 bases and J shed 5 bases, with 9 bases lying between them. Germline lookup yields CDR1 LNHNV and CDR2 YYDKDF (reference sequence). The CDR3 DNA reads as TGTGCCACCAGCGCTTGGGGGGAGACCCAGTACTTC. Encoded protein: CATSAWGETQYF.

This clonotype has just a few counts. The J gene is TRBJ1-2, the V gene TRBV9, with D unclear. V dropped 5 bases and J dropped 4 bases, with 15 bases sitting between them. The CDR3 runs 14 residues. The germline V gene has CDR1 SGDLS and CDR2 YYNGEE. The CDR3 reads CASSPLATGYGYTF. CDR3 sequence (DNA): TGTGCCAGCAGTCCGCTCGCTACGGGCTATGGCTACACCTTC.